These 23 T cell receptor beta chains share one sample of origin, sequenced in a study of blood T cell repertoires in COVID-19. Using immunoSEQ multiplex PCR, the repertoire was profiled, and TCRdb retains in-frame clones only, with some absent. Here the sample spans around 150,000 clones, roughly 80% being singletons. Sequenced material: PBMCs or T cells enriched from blood (not recorded which). These receptors all come from a man in his fifties or sixties who had recovered from COVID-19.

The gene calls are TRBV11-2 and TRBJ2-7, with 8 bases lining up with TRBD2. In germline, CDR1 is SGHAT, CDR2 FQNNGV. J lost 5 bases, V lost 1 base, and 10 bases had no gene match. CDR3 length equals 16 residues. CDR3 sequence: CASSLAPTVAGHEQYF. CDR3 DNA sequence: TGTGCCAGCAGCTTAGCCCCGACGGTAGCGGGGCACGAGCAGTACTTC.

V is TRBV10-3 and J is TRBJ2-3; the match to TRBD1 covers 10 bases. The CDR3 is 15 amino acids. Germline values: CDR1 ENHRY, CDR2 SYGVKD. V trimming: 2 bases; J trimming: 6 bases; junction bases outside the gene matches: 5. This CDR3 is CAISEPTGGDDTQYF. CDR3 sequence (DNA): TGTGCCATCAGTGAGCCGACAGGGGGCGATGATACGCAGTATTTT.

V gene TRBV19 combines with J gene TRBJ1-2; TRBD1 matches at 8 bases. CDR1 is LNHDA, CDR2 SQIVND, per germline (reference sequence). V dropped 6 bases and J dropped 4; count of bases not matched to a gene: 10. The CDR3 extends over 15 amino acids. The CDR3 nucleotides are TGTGCCAGTAGGGAACCAGGGGGCGACGTCTATGGCTACACCTTC. Translating gives CASREPGGDVYGYTF.

The V and J genes are TRBV18 and TRBJ1-2; D remains unclear. Germline V gene data show CDR1 as KGHSH and CDR2 as LQKENI. This CDR3 comprises 13 residues. V was clipped by 3 bases and J by 7 bases, with 12 bases between them. The CDR3 nucleotides read TGTGCCAGCTCACCCAACGGAGGGTCTGGCTACACCTTC. Translated, it gives CASSPNGGSGYTF.

The CDR3 loop reads CASSLGASGTRGEQFF. Here the CDR3 DNA reads TGTGCCAGCTCACTCGGGGCGAGCGGGACTAGGGGTGAGCAGTTCTTC. The V gene is TRBV18, the J gene TRBJ2-1, with 8 bases matching TRBD2. The germline V gene encodes CDR1 KGHSH and CDR2 LQKENI. V shed 4 bases, J shed 9 bases, and the junction held 14 bases outside the gene matches. This CDR3 is 16 amino acids long.

This chain uses TRBV18 with TRBJ1-4; maybe TRBD1 (6 bases). The germline V and J ends were trimmed by 5 bases and 3 bases, with 16 bases remaining between them. From germline, CDR1 is KGHSH and CDR2 LQKENI. This CDR3 is 16 amino acids long. The CDR3 bases are TGTGCCAGCTCAGATAGACAGGCCATTTCTAATGAAAAACTGTTTTTT. Residues: CASSDRQAISNEKLFF.

In its sample, this clone was seen once. The rearrangement links TRBV5-4 to TRBJ2-7; 8 nucleotides align to TRBD2. The CDR3 contains 14 residues. Looked up from germline, CDR1 is SGHNT and CDR2 is YYREEE (reference sequence). The V gene end was trimmed by 1 base and the J gene end by 2 bases; junction bases not matched to a gene: 2. CDR3 amino acids: CASSLSAGAYEQYF. The DNA of the CDR3 is TGTGCCAGCAGCTTGTCAGCGGGGGCCTACGAGCAGTACTTC.

V gene TRBV4-2 combines with J gene TRBJ2-5, with D perhaps TRBD2 (5 bases). The CDR3 length is 18 residues. Trimming took 1 base from V and 4 from J, leaving 22 bases between them. Germline V lookup: CDR1 LGHNA, CDR2 YNFKEQ. The chain's CDR3 is CASSQGSVLPGKGETQYF. The DNA of the CDR3 is TGTGCCAGCAGCCAAGGCTCCGTGTTGCCCGGGAAAGGAGAGACCCAGTACTTC.

The J gene is TRBJ2-3, the V gene TRBV7-6; 10 nucleotides line up with TRBD2. Germline V gene data show CDR1 as SGHVS and CDR2 as FNYEAQ. J was trimmed by 1 base and V by 2 bases; bases with no gene match: 3. There are 16 residues in the CDR3. CDR3: CASSLRLAGGTDTQYF. CDR3 in DNA: TGTGCCAGCAGCTTACGGCTAGCGGGGGGCACAGATACGCAGTATTTT.

This clone was seen a few times. CDR3 protein: CASSLVSNTEAFF. In DNA, the CDR3 is TGCGCCAGCAGCTTGGTCTCCAACACTGAAGCTTTCTTT. V gene TRBV5-1 combines with J gene TRBJ1-1; D call uncertain. The CDR3 totals 13 residues. Germline V gives CDR1 SGHRS, CDR2 YFSETQ. Deletions cut 0 bases from V and 2 bases from J, with 5 bases between.

J is TRBJ2-1 and V is TRBV25-1, with 10 bases that match TRBD1. Germline V gene sequence: CDR1 MGHDK, CDR2 SYGVNS. The CDR3 runs to 14 residues. V trimming: 8 bases; J trimming: 7 bases; junction bases outside the gene matches: 8. Here the CDR3 DNA reads TGTGCCAGCCGCGGGACAGGGGTGGGTAATGAGCAGTTCTTC. Translated, it gives CASRGTGVGNEQFF.

The chain carries TRBV2 and TRBJ1-1, with no clear D. The germline gives CDR1 SNHLY, CDR2 FYNNEI. The CDR3 spans 14 residues. V lost 0 bases, J lost 5 bases, and 10 bases lay in between. CDR3 sequence (DNA): TGTGCCAGCAGTGAAGCGCCTAGGAGGACTGAAGCTTTCTTT. As protein: CASSEAPRRTEAFF.

This clone has just a few counts. The chain links TRBV4-1 to TRBJ2-5; TRBD2 matches at 9 bases. CDR1 is MGHRA and CDR2 is YSYEKL in the germline V gene. The length of the CDR3 is 15 residues. Trimming removed 3 bases from V and 1 base from J; junction bases left unmatched: 3. The CDR3 here is CASSQTTSGQETQYF. The CDR3 DNA sequence: TGCGCCAGCAGCCAGACGACTAGCGGCCAAGAGACCCAGTACTTC.

The CDR3 DNA reads TGTGCCAGCAGCTTGAGAAGCCGCGGGACTTTCTTT. Translated: CASSLRSRGTFF. The chain has TRBV5-6 and TRBJ1-1; D unclear. The CDR3 loop spans 12 amino acids. Trimming left V 1 base short and J 12 bases short, with 13 bases between. Germline V lookup: CDR1 SGHDT, CDR2 YYEEEE.

This chain links TRBV7-3 with TRBJ1-1; possibly TRBD1 for D (6 bases). Germline V gene sequence: CDR1 SGHTA, CDR2 FQGTGA. The CDR3 covers 15 residues. V was cut by 2 bases and J by 5 bases, with 15 bases left in between. CDR3 protein: CASSLGSTQGTEAFF. CDR3 coding DNA: TGTGCCAGCAGCTTAGGGTCTACTCAGGGGACTGAAGCTTTCTTT.

V usage is TRBV29-1 and J usage is TRBJ1-5, with D perhaps TRBD1 (5 bases). The V gene lost 6 bases and the J gene lost 0 bases, with 6 bases spanning the gap. The CDR3 consists of 12 residues. CDR1 is SQVTM and CDR2 is ANQGSEA in the germline V gene. The CDR3, as DNA: TGCAGCGTCAGGGATAGCAATCAGCCCCAGCATTTT. The encoded protein is CSVRDSNQPQHF.

This clone was seen just once. The V call is TRBV7-3, the J call TRBJ2-1, with D unresolved. Germline V gene data show CDR1 as SGHTA and CDR2 as FQGTGA. The CDR3 spans 13 residues. Trimming took off 5 bases at V and 8 bases at J, with 13 bases between the two ends. The CDR3 region is CASSPFIADEQFF. CDR3 sequence (DNA): TGTGCCAGCAGCCCCTTTATTGCGGATGAGCAGTTCTTC.

The rearrangement joins TRBV9 to TRBJ1-6; TRBD1 is a possible D gene (6 bases). Between the trimmed V and J ends, which lost 4 bases and 7 bases, there was a span of 12 bases. The CDR3 has 14 amino acids. The germline CDR1 and CDR2 sequences are SGDLS and YYNGEE. The CDR3 nucleotides are TGTGCCAGCAGCTCACAGGGTTTGAATTCACCCCTCCACTTT. It codes for CASSSQGLNSPLHF.

The chain carries TRBV6-1 and TRBJ2-1, with 12 bases matching TRBD2. The CDR3 sequence is 16 residues long. Trimming took 1 base from V and 7 from J; bases not matched to a gene: 5. Looked up from germline, CDR1 is MNHNS and CDR2 is SASEGT. The CDR3 protein is CASSEGTSGTQNEQFF. The CDR3 DNA reads as TGTGCCAGCAGTGAAGGGACTAGCGGGACCCAGAATGAGCAGTTCTTC.

The rearrangement links TRBV3-1 (or the pseudogene TRBV3-2) to TRBJ1-6, with 10 nucleotides matching TRBD1. J lost 10 bases, V lost 0 bases, and 6 bases had no gene match. Germline V lookup: CDR1 LGHDT, CDR2 YNNKEL (reference sequence). The CDR3 extends over 16 amino acids. This CDR3 reads CASSQEPGTGVSPLHF. In nucleotides, the CDR3 is TGTGCCAGCAGCCAAGAGCCCGGGACAGGGGTCTCACCCCTCCACTTT.

This clone appeared a single time. One end of the junction fails to match germline, which may point to a read error. The chain links TRBV7-7 to TRBJ1-1; D is possibly TRBD1 (6 bases). The CDR3 runs to 16 residues. Germline V lookup: CDR1 SSHAT, CDR2 FNYEAQ (reference sequence). The DNA of the CDR3 is TGTGCTAGCAGCCCCCTGACAGGAGGTATGAACACTGAAGCTTTCTTT. Translating it yields CASSPLTGGMNTEAFF.

This clone was recorded only once. The chain is built from TRBV28 and TRBJ1-2; D is undetermined. The ends were cut back, 7 bases at V and 4 bases at J, with 10 bases in the middle. The CDR3 has 12 amino acids. CDR1 is MDHEN and CDR2 is SYDVKM in the germline V gene. The CDR3 sequence is CASNAGVYGYTF. CDR3 DNA sequence: TGTGCCAGCAACGCAGGTGTCTATGGCTACACCTTC.

The chain uses TRBV2 and TRBJ2-7, with 9 positions matching TRBD2. The CDR3 spans 14 residues. Germline V CDR1 and CDR2: SNHLY, FYNNEI. Trimming removed 6 bases from V and 6 bases from J; junction bases left unmatched: 9. CDR3 protein: CASRAHSGGLEQYF. The CDR3 DNA follows: TGTGCCAGCAGAGCTCATAGCGGGGGTCTCGAGCAGTACTTC.